The rows below give T cell receptor beta chains drawn from one sample of a study of Ad26.COV2.S vaccination and SARS-CoV-2 variants. The protocol was immunoSEQ multiplex PCR, while the TCRdb copy is restricted to in-frame clones and leaves out a portion. This sample has about 460,000 clones; roughly nine tenths occur once, and the top ten carry over 1.5%. The material was peripheral blood, obtained in a trial of Ad26.COV2.S vaccine versus placebo. The source is a person between 18 and 60 years old who received the Ad26.COV2.S COVID-19 vaccine or a placebo. The CDR3 runs from the conserved cysteine through the conserved F or W. Fields, in order: D gene, clone size, CDR3 length, V gene, J gene, CDR3 protein, CDR3 DNA. The D gene is left open where the match is weak. The listing skips clone size in some rows; elsewhere it reads once, few, many or a size class.

d_gene: -; abundance: once; len: 14; v_gene: TRBV5-4; j_gene: TRBJ1-4; CDR3aa: CASSSDRTNEKLFF; CDR3nt: TGTGCCAGCAGCTCCGACAGAACTAATGAAAAACTGTTTTTT
d_gene: -; abundance: -; len: 14; v_gene: TRBV28; j_gene: TRBJ2-7; CDR3aa: CASSLRDKWSEQYF; CDR3nt: TGTGCCAGCAGCTTACGGGACAAGTGGAGCGAGCAGTACTTC
d_gene: -; abundance: -; len: 13; v_gene: TRBV5-4; j_gene: TRBJ1-5; CDR3aa: CASSMGQGTPQHF; CDR3nt: TGTGCCAGCAGCATGGGCCAAGGCACGCCCCAGCATTTT
d_gene: -; abundance: -; len: 16; v_gene: TRBV27; j_gene: TRBJ1-2; CDR3aa: CASSLFGAYTNYGYTF; CDR3nt: TGTGCCAGCAGTTTATTTGGGGCTTATACTAACTATGGCTACACCTTC
d_gene: TRBD2; abundance: -; len: 17; v_gene: TRBV7-2; j_gene: TRBJ2-5; CDR3aa: CASSLAPRGGLGETQYF; CDR3nt: TGTGCCAGCAGCTTAGCCCCCCGCGGGGGGCTCGGAGAGACCCAGTACTTC
d_gene: TRBD2; abundance: -; len: 15; v_gene: TRBV9; j_gene: TRBJ2-1; CDR3aa: CASSVTSGRFNEQFF; CDR3nt: TGTGCCAGCAGCGTAACTAGCGGGAGGTTCAATGAGCAGTTCTTC
d_gene: -; abundance: -; len: 15; v_gene: TRBV9; j_gene: TRBJ1-2; CDR3aa: CASSVGGHGPYGYTF; CDR3nt: TGTGCCAGCAGCGTAGGGGGGCACGGTCCGTATGGCTACACCTTC
d_gene: TRBD1; abundance: -; len: 19; v_gene: TRBV15; j_gene: TRBJ1-1; CDR3aa: CATSRVRDRGIVMNTEAFF; CDR3nt: TGTGCCACCAGCAGAGTCCGGGACAGGGGAATAGTTATGAACACTGAAGCTTTCTTT
d_gene: TRBD2; abundance: once; len: 15; v_gene: TRBV24-1; j_gene: TRBJ2-1; CDR3aa: CATSAQRDSYNEQFF; CDR3nt: TGTGCCACCAGTGCCCAGCGGGACTCCTACAATGAGCAGTTCTTC
d_gene: -; abundance: -; len: 17; v_gene: TRBV19; j_gene: TRBJ1-1; CDR3aa: CASSIRTDGILNTEAFF; CDR3nt: TGTGCCAGTAGTATAAGGACAGACGGAATACTGAACACTGAAGCTTTCTTT
d_gene: -; abundance: -; len: 15; v_gene: TRBV9; j_gene: TRBJ2-7; CDR3aa: CASSVAGTDPYEQYF; CDR3nt: TGTGCCAGCAGCGTTGCCGGGACGGACCCCTACGAGCAGTACTTC
d_gene: TRBD1; abundance: -; len: 18; v_gene: TRBV5-4; j_gene: TRBJ2-6; CDR3aa: CASSFASGGANGANVLTF; CDR3nt: TGTGCCAGCAGCTTTGCTTCAGGGGGCGCAAATGGGGCCAACGTCCTGACTTTC
d_gene: TRBD2; abundance: -; len: 15; v_gene: TRBV9; j_gene: TRBJ2-1; CDR3aa: CASSVSSGRRDEQFF; CDR3nt: TGTGCCAGCAGCGTCTCTAGCGGGAGGAGAGATGAGCAGTTCTTC
d_gene: -; abundance: few; len: 15; v_gene: TRBV6-2/TRBV6-3; j_gene: TRBJ2-3; CDR3aa: CASSYTGTSTDTQYF; CDR3nt: TGTGCCAGCAGTTACACAGGAACTAGCACAGATACGCAGTATTTT
d_gene: TRBD2; abundance: -; len: 17; v_gene: TRBV5-4; j_gene: TRBJ2-3; CDR3aa: CASSTGLAGRVRDTQYF; CDR3nt: TGTGCCAGCAGCACGGGACTAGCGGGCAGGGTTAGAGATACGCAGTATTTT
d_gene: TRBD1; abundance: -; len: 15; v_gene: TRBV25-1; j_gene: TRBJ1-4; CDR3aa: CASSDSGQGDEKLFF; CDR3nt: TGTGCCAGCAGTGATAGCGGTCAGGGGGATGAAAAACTGTTTTTT
d_gene: TRBD1; abundance: -; len: 15; v_gene: TRBV24-1; j_gene: TRBJ2-1; CDR3aa: CATSDLGTGGDEQFF; CDR3nt: TGTGCCACCAGTGATTTGGGGACAGGGGGGGATGAGCAGTTCTTC
d_gene: -; abundance: -; len: 16; v_gene: TRBV28; j_gene: TRBJ1-1; CDR3aa: CASSGPGRARFTEAFF; CDR3nt: TGTGCCAGCAGTGGCCCGGGTAGGGCCAGGTTCACTGAAGCTTTCTTT
d_gene: TRBD1; abundance: few; len: 14; v_gene: TRBV2; j_gene: TRBJ1-5; CDR3aa: CASTGQGARQPQHF; CDR3nt: TGTGCCAGCACTGGACAGGGGGCTCGGCAGCCCCAGCATTTT
d_gene: TRBD1; abundance: -; len: 14; v_gene: TRBV24-1; j_gene: TRBJ2-3; CDR3aa: CATAETGDPDTQYF; CDR3nt: TGTGCCACCGCCGAGACAGGGGATCCAGATACGCAGTATTTT
d_gene: -; abundance: once; len: 12; v_gene: TRBV7-9; j_gene: TRBJ2-1; CDR3aa: CASSQTRNEQFF; CDR3nt: TGTGCCAGCAGTCAGACTAGAAATGAGCAGTTCTTC
d_gene: -; abundance: -; len: 13; v_gene: TRBV12-3/TRBV12-4; j_gene: TRBJ2-2; CDR3aa: CATTPLGAGELFF; CDR3nt: TGTGCCACCACCCCTTTGGGGGCCGGGGAGCTGTTTTTT
d_gene: -; abundance: once; len: 13; v_gene: TRBV30; j_gene: TRBJ1-4; CDR3aa: CAWSGFFNEKLFF; CDR3nt: TGTGCCTGGAGTGGGTTTTTTAATGAAAAACTGTTTTTT
d_gene: -; abundance: -; len: 14; v_gene: TRBV3-1/TRBV3-2; j_gene: TRBJ1-6; CDR3aa: CASSRGSDNSPLHF; CDR3nt: TGTGCCAGCAGCCGGGGCTCCGATAATTCACCCCTCCACTTT
d_gene: TRBD2; abundance: -; len: 17; v_gene: TRBV7-8; j_gene: TRBJ2-1; CDR3aa: CASTRLAGVRSYNEQFF; CDR3nt: TGTGCCAGCACCCGACTAGCGGGGGTCCGCTCCTACAATGAGCAGTTCTTC
d_gene: -; abundance: -; len: 15; v_gene: TRBV28; j_gene: TRBJ1-6; CDR3aa: CASSLGGLRNSPLHF; CDR3nt: TGTGCCAGCAGCCTAGGGGGTTTGAGGAATTCACCCCTCCACTTT
d_gene: -; abundance: -; len: 15; v_gene: TRBV3-1/TRBV3-2; j_gene: TRBJ2-7; CDR3aa: CASSQGSGYSYEQYF; CDR3nt: TGTGCCAGCAGCCAAGGAAGCGGATACTCCTACGAGCAGTACTTC
d_gene: -; abundance: -; len: 12; v_gene: TRBV2; j_gene: TRBJ2-7; CDR3aa: CASGWEPYEQYF; CDR3nt: TGTGCCAGCGGTTGGGAGCCCTACGAGCAGTACTTC
d_gene: TRBD1; abundance: -; len: 15; v_gene: TRBV6-5; j_gene: TRBJ2-5; CDR3aa: CASSYQGAIWETQYF; CDR3nt: TGTGCCAGCAGTTACCAGGGGGCGATTTGGGAGACCCAGTACTTC
d_gene: TRBD1; abundance: once; len: 15; v_gene: TRBV6-2/TRBV6-3; j_gene: TRBJ2-7; CDR3aa: CASSFVDRGFNEQYF; CDR3nt: TGTGCCAGCAGTTTCGTAGACAGGGGTTTCAACGAGCAGTACTTC
d_gene: TRBD1; abundance: -; len: 14; v_gene: TRBV19; j_gene: TRBJ2-5; CDR3aa: CASSGQGYQETQYF; CDR3nt: TGTGCCAGTAGTGGACAGGGGTACCAAGAGACCCAGTACTTC
d_gene: -; abundance: few; len: 12; v_gene: TRBV5-8; j_gene: TRBJ2-5; CDR3aa: CASSLAGKTQYF; CDR3nt: TGTGCCAGCAGCTTGGCAGGCAAGACCCAGTACTTC
d_gene: -; abundance: -; len: 14; v_gene: TRBV10-3; j_gene: TRBJ2-2; CDR3aa: CAISADSITGELFF; CDR3nt: TGTGCCATCAGTGCCGACTCTATCACCGGGGAGCTGTTTTTT
d_gene: -; abundance: -; len: 15; v_gene: TRBV6-4; j_gene: TRBJ2-1; CDR3aa: CASSDSGATYNEQFF; CDR3nt: TGTGCCAGCAGTGATTCGGGCGCTACCTACAATGAGCAGTTCTTC
d_gene: -; abundance: -; len: 18; v_gene: TRBV4-1; j_gene: TRBJ1-6; CDR3aa: CASSQDGGAYTYNSPLHF; CDR3nt: TGCGCCAGCAGCCAAGATGGAGGAGCCTATACTTATAATTCACCCCTCCACTTT
d_gene: -; abundance: -; len: 13; v_gene: TRBV2; j_gene: TRBJ2-5; CDR3aa: CATNQGSQETQYF; CDR3nt: TGTGCCACAAATCAGGGGAGCCAAGAGACCCAGTACTTC
d_gene: TRBD1; abundance: -; len: 16; v_gene: TRBV11-2; j_gene: TRBJ2-3; CDR3aa: CASSSTDRGRGDTQYF; CDR3nt: TGTGCCAGCAGCTCTACGGACAGGGGGCGCGGGGATACGCAGTATTTT
d_gene: -; abundance: -; len: 14; v_gene: TRBV10-3; j_gene: TRBJ1-5; CDR3aa: CAISEGQADQPQHF; CDR3nt: TGTGCCATCAGTGAGGGGCAGGCCGATCAGCCCCAGCATTTT
d_gene: -; abundance: few; len: 15; v_gene: TRBV11-2; j_gene: TRBJ1-1; CDR3aa: CASSLERGAYTEAFF; CDR3nt: TGTGCCAGCAGCTTAGAAAGGGGCGCATACACTGAAGCTTTCTTT
d_gene: -; abundance: -; len: 16; v_gene: TRBV11-2; j_gene: TRBJ2-2; CDR3aa: CASSLLEGPHTGELFF; CDR3nt: TGTGCCAGCAGCTTATTGGAAGGACCGCACACCGGGGAGCTGTTTTTT
d_gene: -; abundance: -; len: 16; v_gene: TRBV28; j_gene: TRBJ2-2; CDR3aa: CASSFWSVRNTGELFF; CDR3nt: TGTGCCAGCAGTTTTTGGTCGGTTCGTAACACCGGGGAGCTGTTTTTT
d_gene: -; abundance: -; len: 15; v_gene: TRBV6-5; j_gene: TRBJ1-5; CDR3aa: CASSPSRVGNQPQHF; CDR3nt: TGTGCCAGCAGTCCTTCGCGGGTGGGCAATCAGCCCCAGCATTTT
d_gene: TRBD1; abundance: -; len: 13; v_gene: TRBV18; j_gene: TRBJ2-7; CDR3aa: CASSSDRVSEQYF; CDR3nt: TGTGCCAGCTCATCCGACAGGGTATCCGAGCAGTACTTC
d_gene: TRBD2; abundance: -; len: 16; v_gene: TRBV19; j_gene: TRBJ2-5; CDR3aa: CASSTLLAGGPETQYF; CDR3nt: TGTGCCAGTAGTACCCTACTAGCGGGGGGGCCGGAGACCCAGTACTTC
d_gene: -; abundance: -; len: 15; v_gene: TRBV11-2; j_gene: TRBJ1-1; CDR3aa: CASSLDYAMNTEAFF; CDR3nt: TGTGCCAGCAGCTTAGATTACGCGATGAACACTGAAGCTTTCTTT
d_gene: -; abundance: -; len: 13; v_gene: TRBV7-2; j_gene: TRBJ1-5; CDR3aa: CASSTDSHQPQHF; CDR3nt: TGTGCCAGCAGCACAGACAGTCATCAGCCCCAGCATTTT
d_gene: -; abundance: -; len: 15; v_gene: TRBV7-8; j_gene: TRBJ1-4; CDR3aa: CASSPSERHSEKLFF; CDR3nt: TGTGCCAGCAGCCCCTCGGAAAGGCACTCTGAAAAACTGTTTTTT
d_gene: -; abundance: -; len: 12; v_gene: TRBV3-1/TRBV3-2; j_gene: TRBJ1-2; CDR3aa: CASSQDTTGYTF; CDR3nt: TGTGCCAGCAGTCAAGACACGACTGGCTACACCTTC
d_gene: TRBD1; abundance: once; len: 14; v_gene: TRBV15; j_gene: TRBJ2-7; CDR3aa: CATSRDRGPYEQYF; CDR3nt: TGTGCCACCAGCAGAGATAGGGGGCCCTACGAGCAGTACTTC
d_gene: TRBD2; abundance: -; len: 15; v_gene: TRBV7-7; j_gene: TRBJ2-1; CDR3aa: CASSPGTSAYNEQFF; CDR3nt: TGTGCTAGCAGCCCCGGGACTAGCGCCTACAATGAGCAGTTCTTC